This T cell receptor (beta chain) is from a study of blood T cells in healthy people across ages. Points from the study as a whole: Total diversity from one million sequenced T cells was likely underestimated.

Germline V gene sequence: CDR1 LGHNA, CDR2 YNFKEQ. Trimming removed 0 bases at V and 2 bases at J, with 11 bases between. This CDR3 is built from 15 residues. Worth noting for this clonotype: Its antigen is still unknown.

The authors ran a second PCR of roughly 6 to 12 cycles using a sample-barcoded 5' primer and a J-beta primer mix. TCRdb ran MiXCR on the 5' RACE reads and lists one entry per CDR3 protein. The sample has about 830,000 distinct CDR3 sequences, around 62% seen once. The sequence derives from a man under 40 in good health. The rearrangement uses TRBV4-2 and TRBJ2-7; the D is unclear. Sequences were obtained from blood. CDR3 protein: CASSQDEGRAYEQYF. For the CDR3, the DNA is TGTGCCAGCAGCCAAGATGAAGGACGGGCCTACGAGCAGTACTTC.